This record covers a single TCR beta chain. This sample was included in a study of blood T cell repertoires in COVID-19. The CDR3 sequence is 15 residues long. Trimming removed 4 bases at V and 5 bases at J, with 18 bases between. The germline CDR1 and CDR2 sequences are SGHRS and YFSETQ. Sequencing was performed with immunoSEQ multiplex PCR; in TCRdb, only in-frame clones are kept and a portion is missing. The sample contains about 42,000 clones, about 86% of which appear only once. Sequencing input: peripheral blood. The chain carries TRBV5-1 and TRBJ1-2; D not resolved. This receptor was identified in a man between 65 and 85 years old with acute or convalescent COVID-19. CDR3: CASSPRPGMGYGYTF. Written as DNA, the CDR3 is TGCGCCAGCAGCCCGAGACCGGGGATGGGGTATGGCTACACCTTC.